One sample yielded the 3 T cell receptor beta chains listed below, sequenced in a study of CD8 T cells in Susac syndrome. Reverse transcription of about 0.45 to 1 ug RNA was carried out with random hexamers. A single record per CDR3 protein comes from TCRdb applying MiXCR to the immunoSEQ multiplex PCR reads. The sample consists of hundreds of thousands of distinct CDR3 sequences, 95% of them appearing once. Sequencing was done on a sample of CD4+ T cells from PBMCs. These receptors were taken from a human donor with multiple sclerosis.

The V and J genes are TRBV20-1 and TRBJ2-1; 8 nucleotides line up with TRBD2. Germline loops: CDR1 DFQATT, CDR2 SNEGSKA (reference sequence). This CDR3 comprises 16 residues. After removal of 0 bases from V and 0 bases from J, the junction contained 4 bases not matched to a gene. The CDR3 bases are TGCAGTGCTAGAGAAGTGAGCGGGGGCTCCTACAATGAGCAGTTCTTC. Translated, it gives CSAREVSGGSYNEQFF.

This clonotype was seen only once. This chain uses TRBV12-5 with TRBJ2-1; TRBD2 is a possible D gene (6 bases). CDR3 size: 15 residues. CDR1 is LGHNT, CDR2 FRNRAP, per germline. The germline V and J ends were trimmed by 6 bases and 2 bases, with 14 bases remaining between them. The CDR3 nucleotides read TGTGCTAGTGGCCCGATAGCGGAAACCTACAATGAGCAGTTCTTC. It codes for CASGPIAETYNEQFF.

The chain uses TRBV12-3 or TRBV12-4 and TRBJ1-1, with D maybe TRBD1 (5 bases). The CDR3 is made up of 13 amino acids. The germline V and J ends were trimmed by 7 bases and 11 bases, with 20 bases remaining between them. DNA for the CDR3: TGTGCCAGCACCGCACTGCTCCAGGGTGGGGCTTTCTTT. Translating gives CASTALLQGGAFF.